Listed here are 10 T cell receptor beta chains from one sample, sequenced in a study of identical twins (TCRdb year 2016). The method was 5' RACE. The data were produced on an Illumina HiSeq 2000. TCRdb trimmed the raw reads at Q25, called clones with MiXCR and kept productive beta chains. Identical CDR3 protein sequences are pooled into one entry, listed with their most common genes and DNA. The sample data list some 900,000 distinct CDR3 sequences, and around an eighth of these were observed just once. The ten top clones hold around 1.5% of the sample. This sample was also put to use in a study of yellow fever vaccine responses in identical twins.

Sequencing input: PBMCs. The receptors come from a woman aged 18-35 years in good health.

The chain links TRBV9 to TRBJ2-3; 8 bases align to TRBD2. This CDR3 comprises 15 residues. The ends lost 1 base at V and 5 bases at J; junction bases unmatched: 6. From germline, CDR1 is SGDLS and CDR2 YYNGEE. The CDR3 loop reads CASSVPAGVVDTQYF. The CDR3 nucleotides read TGTGCCAGCAGCGTACCAGCGGGAGTTGTAGATACGCAGTATTTT.

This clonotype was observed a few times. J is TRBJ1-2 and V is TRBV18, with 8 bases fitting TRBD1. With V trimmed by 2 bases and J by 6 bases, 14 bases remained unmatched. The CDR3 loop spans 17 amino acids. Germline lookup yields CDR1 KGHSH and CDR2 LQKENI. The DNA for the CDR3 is TGTGCCAGCTCACCAGACCTGGGACAGGTACGGGCTCATGGCTACACCTTC. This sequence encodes CASSPDLGQVRAHGYTF.

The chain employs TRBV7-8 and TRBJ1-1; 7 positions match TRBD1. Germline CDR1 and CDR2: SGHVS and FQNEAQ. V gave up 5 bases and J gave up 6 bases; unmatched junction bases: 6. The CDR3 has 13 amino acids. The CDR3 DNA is TGTGCCAGCAGCATAGACAGGGACGCTGAAGCTTTCTTT. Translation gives CASSIDRDAEAFF.

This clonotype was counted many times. CDR3 coding DNA: TGTGCCAGCAGTCCCAGTAGCAATCAGCCCCAGCATTTT. It encodes CASSPSSNQPQHF. The chain uses TRBV12-3 or TRBV12-4 and TRBJ1-5; D uncertain. The CDR3 is made up of 13 amino acids. V dropped 5 bases and J dropped 0 bases, with 5 bases sitting between them.

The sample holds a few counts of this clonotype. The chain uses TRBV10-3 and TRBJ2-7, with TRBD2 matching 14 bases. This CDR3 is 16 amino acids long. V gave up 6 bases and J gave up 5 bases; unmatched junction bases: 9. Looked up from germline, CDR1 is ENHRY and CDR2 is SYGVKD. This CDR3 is CAIRGTSGSRWDEQYF. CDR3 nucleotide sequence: TGTGCCATCAGGGGGACTAGCGGGAGCAGGTGGGACGAGCAGTACTTC.

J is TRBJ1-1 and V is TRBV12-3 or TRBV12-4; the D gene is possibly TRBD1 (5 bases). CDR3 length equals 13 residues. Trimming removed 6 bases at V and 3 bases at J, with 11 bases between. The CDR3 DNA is TGTGCCAGCAGGATGCAAGGGGACACTGAAGCTTTCTTT. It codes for CASRMQGDTEAFF.

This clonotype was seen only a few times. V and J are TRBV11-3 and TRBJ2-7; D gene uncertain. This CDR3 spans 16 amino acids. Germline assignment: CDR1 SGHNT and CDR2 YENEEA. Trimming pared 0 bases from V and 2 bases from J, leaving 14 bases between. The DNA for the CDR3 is TGTGCCAGCAGCTTAGATCGTCTTGGTAGCCCCTACGAGCAGTACTTC. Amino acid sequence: CASSLDRLGSPYEQYF.

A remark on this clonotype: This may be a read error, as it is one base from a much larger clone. CDR3 loop: CASSFTDRWQSPLHF. Here the CDR3 DNA reads TGCGCCAGCAGCTTCACGGACAGGTGGCAGTCACCCCTCCACTTT. The J gene is TRBJ1-6, the V gene TRBV5-1, with 7 bases matching TRBD1. Germline CDR1 reads SGHRS; CDR2 reads YFSETQ. V trimming: 2 bases; J trimming: 10 bases; junction bases outside the gene matches: 9. The CDR3 runs to 15 residues.

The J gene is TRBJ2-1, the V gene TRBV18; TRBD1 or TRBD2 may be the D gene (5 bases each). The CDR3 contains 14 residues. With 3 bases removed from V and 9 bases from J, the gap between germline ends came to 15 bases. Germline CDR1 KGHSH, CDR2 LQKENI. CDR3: CASSPVRDPGEQFF. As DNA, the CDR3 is TGTGCCAGCTCACCGGTCCGGGACCCGGGTGAGCAGTTCTTC.

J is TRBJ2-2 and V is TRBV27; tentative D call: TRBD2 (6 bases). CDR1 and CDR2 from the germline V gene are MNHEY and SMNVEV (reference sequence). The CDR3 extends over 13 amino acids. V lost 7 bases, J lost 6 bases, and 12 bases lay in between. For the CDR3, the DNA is TGTGCCAGCAATAACCGGGAGTCCGGGGAGCTGTTTTTT. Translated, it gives CASNNRESGELFF.